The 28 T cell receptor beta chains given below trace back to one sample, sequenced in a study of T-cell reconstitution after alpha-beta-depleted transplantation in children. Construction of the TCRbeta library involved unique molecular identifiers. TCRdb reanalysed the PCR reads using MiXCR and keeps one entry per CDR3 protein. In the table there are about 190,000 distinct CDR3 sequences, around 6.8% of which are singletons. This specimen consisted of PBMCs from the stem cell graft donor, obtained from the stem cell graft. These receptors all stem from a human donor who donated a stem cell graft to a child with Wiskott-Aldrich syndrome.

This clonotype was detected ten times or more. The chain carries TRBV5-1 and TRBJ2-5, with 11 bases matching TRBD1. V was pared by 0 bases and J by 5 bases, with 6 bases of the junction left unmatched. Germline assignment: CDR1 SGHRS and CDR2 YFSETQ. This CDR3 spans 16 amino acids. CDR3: CASSLDGTGGSETQYF. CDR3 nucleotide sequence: TGCGCCAGCAGCTTGGACGGGACAGGGGGGTCGGAGACCCAGTACTTC.

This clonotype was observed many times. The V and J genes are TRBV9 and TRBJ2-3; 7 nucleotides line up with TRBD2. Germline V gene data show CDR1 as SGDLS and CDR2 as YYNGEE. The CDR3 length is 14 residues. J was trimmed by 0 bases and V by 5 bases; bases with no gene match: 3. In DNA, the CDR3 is TGTGCCAGCAGACCTAGCGGAAGCACAGATACGCAGTATTTT. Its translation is CASRPSGSTDTQYF.

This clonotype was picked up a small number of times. The CDR3 sequence is CAWGTLYEQYF. The CDR3 nucleotides are TGTGCCTGGGGGACACTTTACGAGCAGTACTTC. The chain carries TRBV30 and TRBJ2-7; perhaps TRBD1 as D (6 bases). Germline V gives CDR1 GTSNPN, CDR2 SVGIG (reference sequence). CDR3 length: 11 residues. Trimming left V 5 bases short and J 4 bases short, with 9 bases between.

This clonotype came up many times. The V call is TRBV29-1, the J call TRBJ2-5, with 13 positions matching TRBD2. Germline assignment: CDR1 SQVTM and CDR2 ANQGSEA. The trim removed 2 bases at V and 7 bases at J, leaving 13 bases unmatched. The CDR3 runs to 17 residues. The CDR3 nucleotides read TGCAGCGTTGAAAAGCTCATAACTAGCGGGAGGGGGGCGACCCAGTACTTC. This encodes CSVEKLITSGRGATQYF.

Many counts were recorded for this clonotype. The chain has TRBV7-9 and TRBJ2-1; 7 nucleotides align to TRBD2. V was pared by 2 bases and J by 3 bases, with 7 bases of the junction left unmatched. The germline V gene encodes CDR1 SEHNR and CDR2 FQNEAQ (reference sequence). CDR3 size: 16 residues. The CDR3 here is CASSLTRRENYNEQFF. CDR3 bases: TGTGCCAGCAGCTTAACTCGGCGGGAGAACTACAATGAGCAGTTCTTC.

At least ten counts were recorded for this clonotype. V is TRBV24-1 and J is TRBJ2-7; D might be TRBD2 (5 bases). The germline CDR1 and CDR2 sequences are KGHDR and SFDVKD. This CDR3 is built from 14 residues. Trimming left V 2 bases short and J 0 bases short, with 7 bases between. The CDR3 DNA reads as TGTGCCACCAGTGATTCCGGGATCTCCTACGAGCAGTACTTC. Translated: CATSDSGISYEQYF.

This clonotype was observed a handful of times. This CDR3 is CASSVFSGQTFYEQYF. The CDR3 DNA follows: TGTGCCAGCAGTGTCTTCTCGGGGCAGACCTTCTACGAGCAGTACTTC. This rearrangement joins TRBV28 to TRBJ2-7; the D gene could be TRBD1 or TRBD2 (5 bases each). The CDR3 is made up of 16 amino acids. V lost 5 bases to trimming and J lost 3 bases, with 20 bases between them. Germline CDR1 is MDHEN and CDR2 is SYDVKM.

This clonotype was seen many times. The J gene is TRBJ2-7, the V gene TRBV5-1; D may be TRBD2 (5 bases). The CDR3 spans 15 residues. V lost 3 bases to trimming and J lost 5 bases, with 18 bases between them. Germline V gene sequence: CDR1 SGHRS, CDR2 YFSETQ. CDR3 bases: TGCGCCAGCAGCTCCCGGGATACTTTAAGGAACGAGCAGTACTTC. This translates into CASSSRDTLRNEQYF.

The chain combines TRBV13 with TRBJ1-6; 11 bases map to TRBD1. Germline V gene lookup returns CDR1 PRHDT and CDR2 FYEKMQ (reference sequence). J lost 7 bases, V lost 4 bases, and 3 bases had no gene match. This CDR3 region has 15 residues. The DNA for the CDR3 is TGTGCCAGCAGCTCGGACAGGGGGCAGAATTCACCCCTCCACTTT. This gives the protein CASSSDRGQNSPLHF.

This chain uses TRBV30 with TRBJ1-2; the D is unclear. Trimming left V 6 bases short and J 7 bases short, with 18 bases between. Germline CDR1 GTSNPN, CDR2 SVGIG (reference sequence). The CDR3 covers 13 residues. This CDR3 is CACDLVAESGYTF. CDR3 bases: TGTGCCTGCGATCTTGTCGCGGAGAGTGGCTACACCTTC.

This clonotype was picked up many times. The CDR3: CASSEGGRASYEQYF. In nucleotides, the CDR3 is TGTGCCAGCAGTGAAGGAGGGAGGGCCTCCTACGAGCAGTACTTC. The chain carries TRBV25-1 and TRBJ2-7; 7 nucleotides align to TRBD2. CDR1 MGHDK and CDR2 SYGVNS come from the germline V gene. The CDR3 is 15 residues long. V gave up 2 bases and J gave up 0 bases; unmatched junction bases: 4.

CDR3 sequence: CASSLGGGTNQPQHF. CDR3 nucleotide sequence: TGTGCCAGCAGTTTAGGAGGCGGCACAAATCAGCCCCAGCATTTT. J is TRBJ1-5 and V is TRBV12-3 or TRBV12-4; D gene uncertain. This CDR3 contains 15 residues. The V end was cut by 1 base, the J end by 4 bases, with 11 bases between.

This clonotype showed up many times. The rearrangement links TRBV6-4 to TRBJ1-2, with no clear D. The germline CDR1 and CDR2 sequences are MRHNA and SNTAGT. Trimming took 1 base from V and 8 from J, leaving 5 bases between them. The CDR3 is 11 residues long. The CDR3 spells CASSDYRGYTF. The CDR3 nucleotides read TGTGCCAGCAGTGACTATCGCGGCTACACCTTC.

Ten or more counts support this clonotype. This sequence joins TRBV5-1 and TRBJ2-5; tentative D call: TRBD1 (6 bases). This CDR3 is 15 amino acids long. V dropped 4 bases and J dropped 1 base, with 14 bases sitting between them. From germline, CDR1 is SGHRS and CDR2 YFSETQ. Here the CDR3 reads CASSRTVIGQETQYF. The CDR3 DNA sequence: TGCGCCAGCAGCCGGACAGTTATTGGCCAAGAGACCCAGTACTTC.

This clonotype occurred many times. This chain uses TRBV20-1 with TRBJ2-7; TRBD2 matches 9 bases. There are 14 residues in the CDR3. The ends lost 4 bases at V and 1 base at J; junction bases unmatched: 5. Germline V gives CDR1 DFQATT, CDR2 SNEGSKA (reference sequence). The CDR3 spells CSANSGSSSYEQYF. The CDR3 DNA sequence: TGCAGTGCTAATAGCGGGAGTTCGTCCTACGAGCAGTACTTC.

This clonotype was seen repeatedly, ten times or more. CDR3 residues: CSAWAIGTQYF. For the CDR3, the DNA is TGCAGTGCCTGGGCCATAGGGACCCAGTACTTC. The rearrangement uses TRBV20-1 and TRBJ2-5; D gene unclear. The germline V and J ends were trimmed by 6 bases and 7 bases, with 12 bases remaining between them. This CDR3 spans 11 amino acids. The germline CDR1 and CDR2 sequences are DFQATT and SNEGSKA (reference sequence).

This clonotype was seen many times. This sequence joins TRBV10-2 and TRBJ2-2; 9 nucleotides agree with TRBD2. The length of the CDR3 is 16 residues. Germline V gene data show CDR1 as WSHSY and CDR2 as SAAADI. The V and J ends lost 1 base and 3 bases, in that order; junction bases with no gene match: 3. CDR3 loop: CASSEWLAGYTGELFF. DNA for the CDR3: TGCGCCAGCAGTGAGTGGCTAGCGGGATACACCGGGGAGCTGTTTTTT.

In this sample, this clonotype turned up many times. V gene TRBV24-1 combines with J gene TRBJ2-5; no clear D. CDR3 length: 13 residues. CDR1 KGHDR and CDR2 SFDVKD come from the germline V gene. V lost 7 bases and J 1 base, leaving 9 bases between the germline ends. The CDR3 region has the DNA TGTGCCACCAGGGCGCGCCCCCAAGAGACCCAGTACTTC. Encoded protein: CATRARPQETQYF.

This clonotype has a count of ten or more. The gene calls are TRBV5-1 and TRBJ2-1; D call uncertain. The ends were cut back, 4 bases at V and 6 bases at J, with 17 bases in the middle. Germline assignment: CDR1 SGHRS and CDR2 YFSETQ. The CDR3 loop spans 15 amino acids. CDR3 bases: TGCGCCAGCAGCGAACCGACGACCCTCGGCAATGAGCAGTTCTTC. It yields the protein CASSEPTTLGNEQFF.

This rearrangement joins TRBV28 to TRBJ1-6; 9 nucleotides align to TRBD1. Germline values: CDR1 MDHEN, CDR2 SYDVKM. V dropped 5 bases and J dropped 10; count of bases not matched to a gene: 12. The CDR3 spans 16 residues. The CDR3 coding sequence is TGTGCCAGCAGTCCTACCGAGGGACAGGGAGGGTCACCCCTCCACTTT. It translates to CASSPTEGQGGSPLHF.

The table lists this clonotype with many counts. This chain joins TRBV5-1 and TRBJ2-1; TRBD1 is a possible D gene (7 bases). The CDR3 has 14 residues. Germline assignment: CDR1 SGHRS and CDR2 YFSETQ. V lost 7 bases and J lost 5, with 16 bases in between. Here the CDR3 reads CASEGTAGDNEQFF. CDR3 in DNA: TGCGCCAGCGAAGGGACAGCGGGCGACAATGAGCAGTTCTTC.

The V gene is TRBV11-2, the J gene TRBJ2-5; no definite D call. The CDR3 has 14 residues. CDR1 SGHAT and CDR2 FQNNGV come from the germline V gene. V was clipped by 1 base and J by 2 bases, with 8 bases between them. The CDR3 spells CASSLASGQETQYF. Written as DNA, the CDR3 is TGTGCCAGCAGCTTAGCCTCCGGGCAAGAGACCCAGTACTTC.

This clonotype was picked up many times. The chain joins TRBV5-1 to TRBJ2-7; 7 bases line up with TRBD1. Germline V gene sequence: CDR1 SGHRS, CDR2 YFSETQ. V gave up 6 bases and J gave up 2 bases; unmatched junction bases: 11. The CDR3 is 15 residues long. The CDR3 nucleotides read TGCGCCAGCACGAGGGACAGTTCACCCCCCTACGAGCAGTACTTC. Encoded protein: CASTRDSSPPYEQYF. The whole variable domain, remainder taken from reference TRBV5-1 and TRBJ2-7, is KAGVTQTPRYLIKTRGQQVTLSCSPISGHRSVSWYQQTPGQGLQFLFEYFSETQRNKGNFPGRFSGRQFSNSRSEMNVSTLELGDSALYLCASTRDSSPPYEQYFGPGTRLTVT.

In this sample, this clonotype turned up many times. The CDR3 reads CSVGQVAGQPQHF. DNA of the CDR3: TGCAGCGTCGGACAGGTGGCAGGTCAGCCCCAGCATTTT. The chain uses TRBV29-1 and TRBJ1-5, with 7 positions matching TRBD1. V shed 6 bases and J 6 bases; nucleotides not matched to a gene: 8. Germline CDR1 SQVTM, CDR2 ANQGSEA. CDR3 length: 13 residues.

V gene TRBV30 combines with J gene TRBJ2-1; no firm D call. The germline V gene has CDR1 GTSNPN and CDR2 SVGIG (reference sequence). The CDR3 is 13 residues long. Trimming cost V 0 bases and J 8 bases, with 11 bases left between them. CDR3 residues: CAWSVATVDEQFF. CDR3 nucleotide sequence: TGTGCCTGGAGTGTGGCAACCGTGGATGAGCAGTTCTTC.

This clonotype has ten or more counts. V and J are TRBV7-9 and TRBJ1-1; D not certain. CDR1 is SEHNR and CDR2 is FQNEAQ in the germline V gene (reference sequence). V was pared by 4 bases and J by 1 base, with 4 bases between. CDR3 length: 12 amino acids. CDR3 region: CASSYQNTEAFF. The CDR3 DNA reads TGTGCCAGCAGCTACCAGAACACTGAAGCTTTCTTT.

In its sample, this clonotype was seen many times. CDR3 loop: CASSYSHGSFNQPQHF. The CDR3 DNA sequence: TGTGCCAGCAGTTACTCACACGGAAGCTTCAATCAGCCCCAGCATTTT. The rearrangement uses TRBV6-2 or TRBV6-3 and TRBJ1-5, with D uncertain. V was trimmed by 0 bases and J by 3 bases, leaving 12 bases between them. CDR1 MNHEY and CDR2 SVGEGT come from the germline V gene. This CDR3 region has 16 residues.

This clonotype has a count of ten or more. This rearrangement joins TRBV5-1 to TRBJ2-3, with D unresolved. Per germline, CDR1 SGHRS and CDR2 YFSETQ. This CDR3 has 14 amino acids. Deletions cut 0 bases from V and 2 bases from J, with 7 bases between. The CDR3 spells CASSLGIITDTQYF. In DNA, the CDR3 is TGCGCCAGCAGCTTGGGAATAATCACAGATACGCAGTATTTT.